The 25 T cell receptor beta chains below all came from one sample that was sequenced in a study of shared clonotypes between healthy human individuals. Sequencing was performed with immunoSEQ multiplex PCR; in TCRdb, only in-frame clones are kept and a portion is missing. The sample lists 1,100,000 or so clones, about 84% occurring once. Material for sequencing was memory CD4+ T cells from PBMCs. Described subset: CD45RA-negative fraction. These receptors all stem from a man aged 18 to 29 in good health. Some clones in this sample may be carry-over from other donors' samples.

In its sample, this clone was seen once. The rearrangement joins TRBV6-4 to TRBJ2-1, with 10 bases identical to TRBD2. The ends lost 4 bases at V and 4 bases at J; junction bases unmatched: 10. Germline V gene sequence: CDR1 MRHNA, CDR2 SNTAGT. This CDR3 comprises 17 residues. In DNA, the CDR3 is TGTGCCAGCAGTGTAAGAGGACTAGCGGAAGGATACAATGAGCAGTTCTTC. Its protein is CASSVRGLAEGYNEQFF.

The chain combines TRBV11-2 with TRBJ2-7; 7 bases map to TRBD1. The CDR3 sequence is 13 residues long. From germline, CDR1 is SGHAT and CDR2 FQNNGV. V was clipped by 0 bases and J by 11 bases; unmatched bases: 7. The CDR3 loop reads CASSLDRGTGEYF. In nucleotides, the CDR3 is TGTGCCAGCAGCTTAGATCGTGGAACAGGGGAGTACTTC.

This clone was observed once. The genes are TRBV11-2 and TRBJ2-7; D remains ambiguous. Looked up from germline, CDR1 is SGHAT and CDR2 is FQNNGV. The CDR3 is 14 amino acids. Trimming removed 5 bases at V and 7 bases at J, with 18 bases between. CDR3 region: CASSPLKAPWEQYF. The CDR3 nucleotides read TGTGCCAGCAGCCCCCTAAAGGCTCCTTGGGAGCAGTACTTC.

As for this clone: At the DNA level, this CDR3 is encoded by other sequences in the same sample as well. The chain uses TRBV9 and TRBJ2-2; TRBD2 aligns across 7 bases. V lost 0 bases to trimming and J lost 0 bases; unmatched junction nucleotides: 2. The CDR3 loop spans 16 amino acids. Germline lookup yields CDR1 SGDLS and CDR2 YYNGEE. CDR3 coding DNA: TGTGCCAGCAGCGTAGCCAGCGGGACGAACACCGGGGAGCTGTTTTTT. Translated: CASSVASGTNTGELFF.

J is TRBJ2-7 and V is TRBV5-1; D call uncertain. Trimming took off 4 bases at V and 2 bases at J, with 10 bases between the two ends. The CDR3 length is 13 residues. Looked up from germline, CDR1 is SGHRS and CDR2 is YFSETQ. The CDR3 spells CASSVTGAYEQYF. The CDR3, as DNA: TGCGCCAGCAGCGTGACTGGGGCCTACGAGCAGTACTTC.

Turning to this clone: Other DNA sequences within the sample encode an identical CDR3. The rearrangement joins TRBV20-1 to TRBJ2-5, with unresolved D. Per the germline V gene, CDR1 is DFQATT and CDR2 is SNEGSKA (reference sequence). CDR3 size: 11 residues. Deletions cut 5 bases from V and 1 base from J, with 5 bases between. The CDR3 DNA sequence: TGCAGTGCTCTAGTCCAAGAGACCCAGTACTTC. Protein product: CSALVQETQYF.

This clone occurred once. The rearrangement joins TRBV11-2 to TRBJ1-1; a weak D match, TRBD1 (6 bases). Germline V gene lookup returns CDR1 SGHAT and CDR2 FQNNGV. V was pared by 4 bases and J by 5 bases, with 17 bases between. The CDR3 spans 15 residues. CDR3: CASSSRRTEGTEAFF. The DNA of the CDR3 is TGTGCCAGCAGCTCTCGACGGACAGAGGGGACTGAAGCTTTCTTT.

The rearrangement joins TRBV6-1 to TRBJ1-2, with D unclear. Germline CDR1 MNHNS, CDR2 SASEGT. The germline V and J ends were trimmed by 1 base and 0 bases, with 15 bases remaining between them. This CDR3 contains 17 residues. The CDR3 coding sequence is TGTGCCAGCAGTGAAGGACTGCGGCCCTCCACTAACTATGGCTACACCTTC. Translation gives CASSEGLRPSTNYGYTF.

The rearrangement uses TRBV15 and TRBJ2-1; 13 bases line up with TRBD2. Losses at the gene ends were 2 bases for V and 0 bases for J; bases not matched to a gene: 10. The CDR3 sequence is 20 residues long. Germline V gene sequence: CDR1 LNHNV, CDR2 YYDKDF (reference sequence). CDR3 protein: CATSRQTGLAGSASYNEQFF. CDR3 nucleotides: TGTGCCACCAGCAGACAAACGGGACTAGCGGGATCGGCCTCCTACAATGAGCAGTTCTTC.

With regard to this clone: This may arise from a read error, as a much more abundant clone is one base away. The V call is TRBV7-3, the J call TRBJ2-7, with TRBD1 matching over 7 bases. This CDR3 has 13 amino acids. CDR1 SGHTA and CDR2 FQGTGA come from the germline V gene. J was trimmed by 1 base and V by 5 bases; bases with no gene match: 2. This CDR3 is CASSRDRSYEQYF. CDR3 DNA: TGTGCCAGCAGCCGGGACAGATCCTACGAGCAGTACTTC.

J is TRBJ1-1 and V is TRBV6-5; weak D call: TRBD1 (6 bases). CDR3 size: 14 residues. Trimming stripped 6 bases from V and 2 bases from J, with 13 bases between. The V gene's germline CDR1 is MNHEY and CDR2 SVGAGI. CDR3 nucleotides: TGTGCCAGCAGCGGACTGGGGGGCAACACTGAAGCTTTCTTT. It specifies CASSGLGGNTEAFF.

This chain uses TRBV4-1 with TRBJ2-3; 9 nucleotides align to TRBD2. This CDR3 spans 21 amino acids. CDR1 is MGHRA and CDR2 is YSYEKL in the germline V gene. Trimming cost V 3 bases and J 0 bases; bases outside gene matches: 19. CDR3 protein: CASSQPGLKTSGGTSTDTQYF. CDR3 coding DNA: TGCGCCAGCAGCCAGCCGGGGCTCAAGACTAGCGGAGGAACTAGCACAGATACGCAGTATTTT.

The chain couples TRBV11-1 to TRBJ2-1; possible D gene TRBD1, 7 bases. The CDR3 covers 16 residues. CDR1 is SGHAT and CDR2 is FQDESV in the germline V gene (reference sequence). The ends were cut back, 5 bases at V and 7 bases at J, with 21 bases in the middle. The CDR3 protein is CASSQQGGVSGNEQFF. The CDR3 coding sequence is TGTGCCAGCAGCCAGCAGGGGGGCGTATCAGGGAATGAGCAGTTCTTC.

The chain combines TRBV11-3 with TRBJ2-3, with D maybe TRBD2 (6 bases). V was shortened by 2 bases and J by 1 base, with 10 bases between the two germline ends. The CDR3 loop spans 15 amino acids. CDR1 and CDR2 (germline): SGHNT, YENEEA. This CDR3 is CASSLRPSGTDTQYF. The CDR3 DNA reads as TGTGCCAGCAGCTTAAGGCCTAGCGGCACAGATACGCAGTATTTT.

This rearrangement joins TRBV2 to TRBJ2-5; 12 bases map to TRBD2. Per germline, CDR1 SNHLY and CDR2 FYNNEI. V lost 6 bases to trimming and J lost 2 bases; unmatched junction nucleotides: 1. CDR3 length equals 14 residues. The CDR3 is CASRGLAGQETQYF. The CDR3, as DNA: TGTGCCAGCAGAGGACTAGCGGGGCAAGAGACCCAGTACTTC.

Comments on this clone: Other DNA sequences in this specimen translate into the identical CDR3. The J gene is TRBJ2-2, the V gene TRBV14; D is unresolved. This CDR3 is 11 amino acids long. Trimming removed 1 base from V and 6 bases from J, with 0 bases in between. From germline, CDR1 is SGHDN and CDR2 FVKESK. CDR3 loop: CASSQAGELFF. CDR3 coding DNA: TGTGCCAGCAGCCAAGCCGGGGAGCTGTTTTTT.

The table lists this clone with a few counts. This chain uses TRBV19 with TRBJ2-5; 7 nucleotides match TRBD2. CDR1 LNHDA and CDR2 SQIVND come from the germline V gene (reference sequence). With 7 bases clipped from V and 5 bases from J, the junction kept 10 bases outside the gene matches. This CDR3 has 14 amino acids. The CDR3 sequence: CASKGRESWETQYF. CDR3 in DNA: TGTGCCAGTAAGGGGCGGGAGAGCTGGGAGACCCAGTACTTC.

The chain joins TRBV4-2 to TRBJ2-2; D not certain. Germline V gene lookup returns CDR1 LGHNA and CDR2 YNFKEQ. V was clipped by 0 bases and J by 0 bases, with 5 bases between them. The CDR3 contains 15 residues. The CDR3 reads CASSQEPANTGELFF. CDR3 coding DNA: TGTGCCAGCAGCCAAGAACCAGCGAACACCGGGGAGCTGTTTTTT.

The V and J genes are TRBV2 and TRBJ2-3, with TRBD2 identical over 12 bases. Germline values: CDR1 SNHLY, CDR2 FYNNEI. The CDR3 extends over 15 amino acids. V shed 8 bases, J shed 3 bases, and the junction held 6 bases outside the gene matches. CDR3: CASLRGLAGTDTQYF. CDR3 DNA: TGTGCCAGCCTCAGGGGACTAGCGGGTACAGATACGCAGTATTTT.

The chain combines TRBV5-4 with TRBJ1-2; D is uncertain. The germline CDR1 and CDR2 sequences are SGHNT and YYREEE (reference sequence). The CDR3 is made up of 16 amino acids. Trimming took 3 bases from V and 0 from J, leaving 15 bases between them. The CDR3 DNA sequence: TGTGCCAGCAGCTCCCTGGTGACCCGATCTAACTATGGCTACACCTTC. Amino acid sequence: CASSSLVTRSNYGYTF.

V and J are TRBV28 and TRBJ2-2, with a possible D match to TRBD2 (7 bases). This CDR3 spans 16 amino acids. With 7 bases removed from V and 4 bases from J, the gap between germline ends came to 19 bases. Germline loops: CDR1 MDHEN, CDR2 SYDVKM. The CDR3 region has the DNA TGTGCCAGCACTATTTCGGGGGGCCCAGGCACCGGGGAGCTGTTTTTT. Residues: CASTISGGPGTGELFF.

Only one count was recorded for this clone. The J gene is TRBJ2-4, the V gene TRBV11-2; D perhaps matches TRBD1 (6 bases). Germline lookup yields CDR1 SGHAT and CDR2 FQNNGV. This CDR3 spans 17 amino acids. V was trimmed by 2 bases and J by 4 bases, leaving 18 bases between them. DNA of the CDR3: TGTGCCAGCAGCTTATTAAGGGCAGGGGAAGGGAAAAACATTCAGTACTTC. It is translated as CASSLLRAGEGKNIQYF.

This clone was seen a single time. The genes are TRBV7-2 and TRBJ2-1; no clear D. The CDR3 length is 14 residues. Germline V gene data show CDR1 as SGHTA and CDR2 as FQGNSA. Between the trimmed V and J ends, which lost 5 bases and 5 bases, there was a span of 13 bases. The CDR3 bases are TGTGCCAGCAGCGCCTATCCGATCGACAATGAGCAGTTCTTC. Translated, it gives CASSAYPIDNEQFF.

The chain's CDR3 is CASSFGGRNLNEQYF. CDR3 DNA sequence: TGTGCCAGCAGCTTTGGCGGGAGGAATCTCAACGAGCAGTACTTC. This sequence joins TRBV5-4 and TRBJ2-7; 8 nucleotides agree with TRBD2. The CDR3 runs to 15 residues. V shed 2 bases and J 5 bases; nucleotides not matched to a gene: 9. Germline V CDR1 and CDR2: SGHNT, YYREEE (reference sequence).

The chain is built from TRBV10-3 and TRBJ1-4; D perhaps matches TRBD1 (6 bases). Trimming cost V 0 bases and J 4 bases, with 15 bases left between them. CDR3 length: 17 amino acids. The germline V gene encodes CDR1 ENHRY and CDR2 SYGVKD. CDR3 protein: CAISESRWTANNEKLFF. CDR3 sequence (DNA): TGTGCCATCAGTGAGTCAAGGTGGACAGCAAATAATGAAAAACTGTTTTTT.